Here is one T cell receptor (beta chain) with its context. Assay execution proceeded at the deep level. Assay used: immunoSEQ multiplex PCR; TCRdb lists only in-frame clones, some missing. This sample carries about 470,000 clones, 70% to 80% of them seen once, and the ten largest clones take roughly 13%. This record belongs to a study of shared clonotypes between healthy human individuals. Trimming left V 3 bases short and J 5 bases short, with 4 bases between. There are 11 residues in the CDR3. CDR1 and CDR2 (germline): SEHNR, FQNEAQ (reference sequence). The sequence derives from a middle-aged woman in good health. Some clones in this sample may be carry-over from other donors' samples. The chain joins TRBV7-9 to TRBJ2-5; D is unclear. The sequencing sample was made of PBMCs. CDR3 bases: TGTGCCAGCAGCTTCCGGGAGACCCAGTACTTC. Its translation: CASSFRETQYF.